The 13 T cell receptor beta chains below were found in one sample sequenced in a study of early stage breast cancer tumors. Clones were read by immunoSEQ multiplex PCR, and TCRdb kept only the in-frame ones, dropping some. Among about 9,900 clones listed, roughly 64% were seen once. Sample: breast tumor tissue. The receptor set was obtained from a person aged 55 to 70 with breast cancer.

This clone showed up just a few times. This chain links TRBV10-3 with TRBJ1-1, with D uncertain. This CDR3 is 13 amino acids long. The V end was cut by 5 bases, the J end by 2 bases, with 9 bases between. Germline V CDR1 and CDR2: ENHRY, SYGVKD. The CDR3 bases are TGTGCCATCAGTAGGACGGATAACACTGAAGCTTTCTTT. It is translated as CAISRTDNTEAFF.

The J gene is TRBJ1-3, the V gene TRBV11-2; D gene ambiguous. This CDR3 contains 15 residues. Between the trimmed V and J ends, which lost 1 base and 4 bases, there was a span of 11 bases. Germline V lookup: CDR1 SGHAT, CDR2 FQNNGV. Here the CDR3 reads CASSLVPTSGNTIYF. CDR3 nucleotides: TGTGCCAGCAGCTTAGTCCCGACATCAGGAAACACCATATATTTT.

The J gene is TRBJ2-7, the V gene TRBV13; 13 bases fit TRBD2. Per the germline V gene, CDR1 is PRHDT and CDR2 is FYEKMQ (reference sequence). The V gene end was trimmed by 5 bases and the J gene end by 2 bases; junction bases not matched to a gene: 3. CDR3 size: 15 residues. Written as DNA, the CDR3 is TGTGCCAGCAGCCCAGGGACTAGCGGGACCTACGAGCAGTACTTC. It codes for CASSPGTSGTYEQYF.

This clone ranks as medium-sized. The chain employs TRBV28 and TRBJ2-7; a weak D match, TRBD1 (5 bases). The CDR3 is 16 residues long. The V and J ends lost 5 bases and 2 bases respectively, with 19 bases between them. Looked up from germline, CDR1 is MDHEN and CDR2 is SYDVKM. CDR3: CASSPNLSTVTYEQYF. The DNA of the CDR3 is TGTGCCAGCAGTCCCAATCTCTCGACAGTGACCTACGAGCAGTACTTC.

The V gene is TRBV28, the J gene TRBJ2-1, with D uncertain. Germline V gives CDR1 MDHEN, CDR2 SYDVKM. This CDR3 has 12 residues. V was clipped by 5 bases and J by 5 bases, with 7 bases between them. The CDR3 DNA reads TGTGCCAGCAGTCCTTTTAACAATGAGCAGTTCTTC. It translates to CASSPFNNEQFF.

The chain joins TRBV2 to TRBJ2-1; 7 bases fit TRBD1. The germline CDR1 and CDR2 sequences are SNHLY and FYNNEI. The CDR3 spans 14 residues. With V trimmed by 6 bases and J by 1 base, 3 bases remained unmatched. The CDR3 spells CASRGDRSYNEQFF. The CDR3 DNA sequence: TGTGCCAGCAGGGGGGACAGATCCTACAATGAGCAGTTCTTC.

In this sample, this clone turned up a few times. The chain is built from TRBV11-1 and TRBJ2-7, with 7 bases identical to TRBD1. The CDR3 totals 15 residues. Trimming cost V 5 bases and J 3 bases; bases outside gene matches: 10. CDR1 and CDR2 (germline): SGHAT, FQDESV (reference sequence). Here the CDR3 DNA reads TGTGCCAGCAGCCTCGAGGGACAGACCCTCTACGAGCAGTACTTC. It specifies CASSLEGQTLYEQYF.

The chain employs TRBV19 and TRBJ2-1, with D perhaps matching TRBD1 (6 bases). The CDR3 is made up of 13 amino acids. The germline CDR1 and CDR2 sequences are LNHDA and SQIVND (reference sequence). V dropped 3 bases and J dropped 4 bases, with 7 bases sitting between them. The CDR3 bases are TGTGCCAGTAGTATCGGACAGTACAATGAGCAGTTCTTC. This sequence encodes CASSIGQYNEQFF.

The CDR3 sequence is CSVSLGTGNYGYTF. In nucleotides, the CDR3 is TGCAGCGTTTCCCTCGGGACGGGAAACTATGGCTACACCTTC. The chain carries TRBV29-1 and TRBJ1-2; TRBD1 might be the D (5 bases). V lost 5 bases and J 2 bases, leaving 15 bases between the germline ends. CDR1 is SQVTM, CDR2 ANQGSEA, per germline. The length of the CDR3 is 14 residues.

This clone was counted once. The rearrangement links TRBV11-2 to TRBJ1-2; D perhaps matches TRBD1 (5 bases). The CDR3 spans 13 residues. The V end lost 5 bases, the J end lost 5 bases, and 12 bases lay between the germline ends. Per the germline V gene, CDR1 is SGHAT and CDR2 is FQNNGV. The CDR3 DNA follows: TGTGCCAGCAGCCCCCAGGGTGGATATGGCTACACCTTC. Translation: CASSPQGGYGYTF.

The rearrangement joins TRBV4-2 to TRBJ1-1; D is unresolved. Between the trimmed V and J ends, which lost 5 bases and 9 bases, there was a span of 22 bases. The CDR3 sequence is 15 residues long. Germline V gene data show CDR1 as LGHNA and CDR2 as YNFKEQ. The chain's CDR3 is CASSLEVNSGHKAFF. The CDR3 DNA reads TGTGCCAGCAGCTTGGAAGTTAACTCTGGTCATAAAGCTTTCTTT.

This chain joins TRBV5-3 and TRBJ1-1; D remains unclear. TRBV5-3 is recorded as an ORF, its role being uncertain. Trimming took 5 bases from V and 5 from J, leaving 19 bases between them. The CDR3 loop spans 15 amino acids. The DNA for the CDR3 is TGTGCCAGAAGGTATTTAGTCCCCCGTAGGACTGAAGCTTTCTTT. Amino acid sequence: CARRYLVPRRTEAFF.

This clone appeared a single time. The J gene is TRBJ2-2, the V gene TRBV11-3, with 8 bases matching TRBD1. CDR1 is SGHNT and CDR2 is YENEEA in the germline V gene. The CDR3 totals 16 residues. Unmatched junction bases numbered 9, after V lost 3 bases and J lost 6 bases. The CDR3 bases are TGTGCCAGCAGCTTGGGGCAGGGGGCCATCGCCGGGGAGCTGTTTTTT. It encodes CASSLGQGAIAGELFF.